This T cell receptor beta chain was retrieved from a study of follicular helper T cells after annual influenza vaccination. Notes on the study in general: Recurrent ICOS+CD38+ cTfh clonotypes included tetramer and AIM influenza-specific ones. Just 10-20% of cells analyzed had recovered productive TCRB sequences. Plasmablast frequency change correlated with clonality change in ICOS+CD38+ cTfh.

Produced via immunoSEQ multiplex PCR; TCRdb's table is partial and in-frame only. The sample lists about 9,400 clones, over 80% seen once, with 1.5% to 1.9% in the top ten. Documented time point: 2015-2016 season, pre-vaccination. Subjects lived in the community and lacked influenza vaccine within the prior 6 months. Note on this clone: Its antigen is unidentified.

Sequences were derived from CXCR5+ CD38- circulating T follicular helper cells from blood, sampled on the day of influenza vaccination. The subset here: circulating Tfh, non-naive CD4+CXCR5+PD-1+ (ICOS+CD38+ or ICOS-CD38-). This clonotype originated in an adult who received the influenza vaccine.

CDR3: CASSRYQGLAGQETQYF. Here the CDR3 DNA reads TGTGCCAGCAGTCGATACCAGGGTCTAGCGGGGCAAGAGACCCAGTACTTC. The chain recombines TRBV27 with TRBJ2-5, with 9 bases that match TRBD2. CDR1 MNHEY and CDR2 SMNVEV come from the germline V gene (reference sequence). V dropped 5 bases and J dropped 2; count of bases not matched to a gene: 12. The CDR3 is 17 residues long.